The clone carrying this T cell receptor (beta chain) was recorded at least ten times. The TCR beta CDR3 regions underwent amplification using RNA transcripts as the source. First-round RT-PCR of the TCR CDR3 relied on the HTBI primer set. TCRdb reprocessed the multiplex PCR reads via MiXCR and lists one record per CDR3 protein. The table includes approximately 330,000 distinct CDR3 sequences, approximately 13% detected once. The germline gives CDR1 SGHAT, CDR2 FQNNGV. This CDR3 spans 11 amino acids. V dropped 2 bases and J dropped 5 bases, with 2 bases sitting between them. This specimen belongs to a study of T cells in Graves' hyperthyroidism and ophthalmopathy.

The chain uses TRBV11-2 and TRBJ2-3, with D unclear. The sequence derives from a woman between 40 and 50 years old with Graves' ophthalmopathy. Material for sequencing was blood. CDR3: CASSLKDTQYF. CDR3 in DNA: TGTGCCAGCAGCTTAAAAGATACGCAGTATTTT.